This TCR beta chain stems from a study of blood T cell repertoires in COVID-19. Sequencing was performed with immunoSEQ multiplex PCR; in TCRdb, only in-frame clones are kept and a portion is missing. This table holds some 240,000 clones, around four fifths found once. Trimming removed 2 bases from V and 1 base from J, with 11 bases in between. The germline gives CDR1 SGHAT, CDR2 FQNNGV. The CDR3 has 15 amino acids. The chain has TRBV11-2 and TRBJ2-5; the D is unclear. The specimen was PBMCs or T cells enriched from blood (not recorded which). This TCR derives from a man in his thirties or forties with acute COVID-19. CDR3 bases: TGTGCCAGCAGCTTACGGTTAGCCGGCCAAGAGACCCAGTACTTC. It is translated as CASSLRLAGQETQYF.